Listed here is a single TCR beta chain. Distinct nucleotide sequences in the sample also encode this CDR3. Per the authors' pipeline: Reference gene primers were amplified, and this amplification served to estimate nucleated cell counts. Profiled with immunoSEQ multiplex PCR; TCRdb holds only in-frame clones, not every one. The V and J calls and the clone size are those of that table, but D and trimming were determined from the DNA. The table includes more than 400,000 clones, around 85% detected once. The entry originates in a study of blood T cell repertoires in COVID-19. Study as a whole: Spain, Italy and the United States supplied samples that represented acute and convalescent COVID-19.

The CDR3 loop spans 14 amino acids. Deletions cut 0 bases from V and 0 bases from J, with 3 bases between. CDR1 LGHNA and CDR2 YSLEER come from the germline V gene. The specimen sequenced was peripheral blood. The V and J genes are TRBV4-3 and TRBJ1-3; D not resolved. The sequence was obtained from a human donor in a cohort sampled during active COVID-19. The CDR3 DNA reads TGCGCCAGCAGCCAAGACAGCTCTGGAAACACCATATATTTT. Translated, it gives CASSQDSSGNTIYF.